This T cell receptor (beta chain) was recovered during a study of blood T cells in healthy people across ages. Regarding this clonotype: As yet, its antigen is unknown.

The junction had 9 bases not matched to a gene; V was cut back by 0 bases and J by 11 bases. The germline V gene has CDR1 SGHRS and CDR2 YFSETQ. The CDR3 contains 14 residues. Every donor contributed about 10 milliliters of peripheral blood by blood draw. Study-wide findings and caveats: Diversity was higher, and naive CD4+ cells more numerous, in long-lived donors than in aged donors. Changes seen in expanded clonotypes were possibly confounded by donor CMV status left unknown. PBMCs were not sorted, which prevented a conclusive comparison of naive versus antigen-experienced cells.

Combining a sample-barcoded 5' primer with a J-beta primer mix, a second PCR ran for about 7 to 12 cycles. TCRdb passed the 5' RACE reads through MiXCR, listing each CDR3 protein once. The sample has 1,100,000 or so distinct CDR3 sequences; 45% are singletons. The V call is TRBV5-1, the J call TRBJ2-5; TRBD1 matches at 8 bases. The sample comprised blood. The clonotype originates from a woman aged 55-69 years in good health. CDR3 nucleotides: TGCGCCAGCAGCTTGGGGGACAGGAACAATGAGCAGTACTTC. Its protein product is CASSLGDRNNEQYF.